The 10 T cell receptor beta chains below all came from one sample that was sequenced in a study of T cell responses to AZD1222 COVID-19 vaccine. TCRdb keeps only in-frame clones here, not all; method: immunoSEQ multiplex PCR. The sample holds 90,000 to 150,000 clones; approximately 90% are singletons and the top ten take 8.4%. The material was peripheral blood, obtained on day 0 of AZD1222 vaccination. All receptors come from an adult in good health.

J is TRBJ1-5 and V is TRBV19; 8 nucleotides line up with TRBD1. J gave up 0 bases and V 7 bases, and 11 bases lay outside the gene matches. CDR1 and CDR2 from the germline V gene are LNHDA and SQIVND (reference sequence). CDR3 length equals 17 residues. The CDR3 DNA follows: TGTGCCAGTATGGGGAGGACAGGGAGGTATAGCAATCAGCCCCAGCATTTT. Its translation is CASMGRTGRYSNQPQHF.

The rearrangement links TRBV28 to TRBJ1-3; D call uncertain. Per the germline V gene, CDR1 is MDHEN and CDR2 is SYDVKM. The CDR3 contains 12 residues. V lost 3 bases to trimming and J lost 4 bases, with 4 bases between them. Here the CDR3 DNA reads TGTGCCAGCAGTTTCGTGGGAAACACCATATATTTT. Its protein product is CASSFVGNTIYF.

The chain joins TRBV5-1 to TRBJ2-1, with D hard to call. CDR1 and CDR2 from the germline V gene are SGHRS and YFSETQ. Trimming removed 4 bases at V and 3 bases at J, with 14 bases between. The CDR3 length is 15 residues. This chain's CDR3 is CASSLARASYNEQFF. The CDR3, as DNA: TGCGCCAGCAGCCTCGCAAGGGCCAGCTACAATGAGCAGTTCTTC.

This chain uses TRBV2 with TRBJ2-7; TRBD1 aligns across 8 bases. The germline gives CDR1 SNHLY, CDR2 FYNNEI. The CDR3 runs 13 residues. V was pared by 5 bases and J by 4 bases, with 4 bases of the junction left unmatched. Here the CDR3 reads CASSSDRAYEQYF. The DNA of the CDR3 is TGTGCCAGCAGTTCGGACAGGGCGTACGAGCAGTACTTC.

This clone appeared a single time. The V and J genes are TRBV5-1 and TRBJ1-3; D gene ambiguous. Germline V gene sequence: CDR1 SGHRS, CDR2 YFSETQ. V was clipped by 4 bases and J by 8 bases, with 13 bases between them. The CDR3 has 13 residues. The CDR3 loop reads CASSLRPADTIYF. The CDR3 nucleotides are TGCGCCAGCAGCCTCCGACCGGCGGACACCATATATTTT.

The J gene is TRBJ2-2, the V gene TRBV24-1; no clear D gene. V gave up 3 bases and J gave up 4 bases, with 11 bases separating them. This CDR3 spans 15 amino acids. The germline CDR1 and CDR2 sequences are KGHDR and SFDVKD. In nucleotides, the CDR3 is TGTGCCACCAGTGATAGCCGGCCGAGCACCGGGGAGCTGTTTTTT. This codes for CATSDSRPSTGELFF.

The chain joins TRBV5-8 to TRBJ2-2, with 7 bases lining up with TRBD1. With V trimmed by 4 bases and J by 6 bases, 6 bases remained unmatched. CDR1 SGHTS and CDR2 YDEGEE come from the germline V gene. This CDR3 is built from 14 residues. CDR3 loop: CASSPDRDPGELFF. In nucleotides, the CDR3 is TGTGCCAGCAGCCCCGACAGGGATCCCGGGGAGCTGTTTTTT.

This clone was detected only once. This CDR3 is CASSLVRQGLTEAFF. The CDR3 DNA reads TGTGCCAGCAGTCTGGTTAGACAGGGATTAACTGAAGCTTTCTTT. The rearrangement uses TRBV7-6 and TRBJ1-1; 7 bases are a match to TRBD1. This CDR3 spans 15 amino acids. The V gene's germline CDR1 is SGHVS and CDR2 FNYEAQ. V was clipped by 6 bases and J by 5 bases; unmatched bases: 12.

This clone was detected a few times. The chain couples TRBV3-1 (or the pseudogene TRBV3-2) to TRBJ1-6, with 7 nucleotides matching TRBD1. The CDR3 totals 16 residues. V was pared by 6 bases and J by 8 bases, with 13 bases of the junction left unmatched. The germline CDR1 and CDR2 sequences are LGHDT and YNNKEL (reference sequence). Here the CDR3 DNA reads TGTGCCAGCAGACAACGACAGGGTGGGTTGTATTCACCCCTCCACTTT. Translating gives CASRQRQGGLYSPLHF.

The chain has TRBV28 and TRBJ1-5, with 10 bases identical to TRBD1. The CDR3 consists of 17 residues. Germline-derived CDR1 and CDR2 are MDHEN and SYDVKM. V lost 1 base, J lost 2 bases, and 5 bases stayed unmatched. The CDR3, as DNA: TGTGCCAGCAGTTTATTCCGCGGGACAGGGGGCAATCAGCCCCAGCATTTT. Its translation is CASSLFRGTGGNQPQHF.